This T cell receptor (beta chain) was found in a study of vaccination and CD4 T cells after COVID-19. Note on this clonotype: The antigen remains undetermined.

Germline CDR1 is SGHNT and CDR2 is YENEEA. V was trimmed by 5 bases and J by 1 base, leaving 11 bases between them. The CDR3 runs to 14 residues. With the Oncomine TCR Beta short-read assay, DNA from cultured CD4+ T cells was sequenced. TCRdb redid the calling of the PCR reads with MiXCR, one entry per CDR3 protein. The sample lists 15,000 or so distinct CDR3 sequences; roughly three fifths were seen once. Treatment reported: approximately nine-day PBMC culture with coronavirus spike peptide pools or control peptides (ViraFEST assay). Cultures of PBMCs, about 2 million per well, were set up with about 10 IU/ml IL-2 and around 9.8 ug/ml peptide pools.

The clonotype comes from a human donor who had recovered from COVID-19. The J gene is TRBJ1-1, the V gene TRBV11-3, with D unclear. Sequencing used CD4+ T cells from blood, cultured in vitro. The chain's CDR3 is CASSPGGWNTEAFF. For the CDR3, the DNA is TGTGCCAGCAGCCCAGGAGGTTGGAACACTGAAGCTTTCTTT.